Reported below is one T cell receptor gamma chain. The antigen remains undetermined. The sample originates from a study of Vδ1+ human thymocytes. General study points: In the thymus, TRG and TRD repertoires looked highly polyclonal with Gaussian CDR3 lengths.

The CDR3 has 13 residues. Germline V gives CDR1 VINAFY, CDR2 YDVSNSKD. Trimming took 2 bases from V and 1 from J; bases not matched to a gene: 2. Sequences come from RNA converted to cDNA by reverse transcription. CDR3 amplicons came from multiplex PCR with pooled V-gene forward and constant-region reverse primers. With CATT, TCRdb re-called clones from the multiplex PCR reads. The data show around 11,000 gamma-chain clones, approximately 40% seen once. This clonotype originated in a boy under two years old who had congenital heart surgery. The sequenced sample was Vdelta1+ gamma-delta thymocytes from the thymus. The subset: FACS-sorted CD3+ TCRalphabeta- TCRVdelta1+ TCRVdelta2- thymocytes. This rearrangement joins TRGV5 to TRGJ1 or TRGJ2. The J gene, missing from TCRdb, was assigned here through DNA to germline matching. The CDR3 DNA follows: TGTGCCACCTGGGACATTAATTATTATAAGAAACTCTTT. Residues: CATWDINYYKKLF.